The clone carrying this T cell receptor (beta chain) was observed at least ten times. Its specificity is unknown. The record originates from a study of T-cell reconstitution after alpha-beta-depleted transplantation in children. Study results and caveats: When one year had passed after transplant, most T-cell counts and diversity came from newly produced T cells. Recipient T cells and thymic progenitors that survived were the source of the high TCRbeta diversity seen at day 60 in some patients.

V shed 3 bases and J 6 bases; nucleotides not matched to a gene: 6. The germline V gene encodes CDR1 SQVTM and CDR2 ANQGSEA. CDR3 length: 14 residues. A library of TCRbeta sequences, prepared with unique molecular identifiers, was generated. Each CDR3 protein gets one entry after TCRdb re-called the PCR reads with MiXCR. Among around 250,000 distinct CDR3 sequences listed, roughly 8% were seen once. This sequence originates from a male patient aged 10 to 17 who had a stem cell transplant for acute lymphoblastic leukemia, so the T cells may come from the graft donor. The chain recombines TRBV29-1 with TRBJ2-1; 9 nucleotides align to TRBD2. This material consisted of PBMCs, mostly from graft donor cells, taken 180 days after TCRalphabeta/CD19-depleted stem cell transplant. The CDR3 DNA reads TGCAGCGTTGACAAGGGACTAGCCCGCAATGAGCAGTTCTTC. Amino acids: CSVDKGLARNEQFF.